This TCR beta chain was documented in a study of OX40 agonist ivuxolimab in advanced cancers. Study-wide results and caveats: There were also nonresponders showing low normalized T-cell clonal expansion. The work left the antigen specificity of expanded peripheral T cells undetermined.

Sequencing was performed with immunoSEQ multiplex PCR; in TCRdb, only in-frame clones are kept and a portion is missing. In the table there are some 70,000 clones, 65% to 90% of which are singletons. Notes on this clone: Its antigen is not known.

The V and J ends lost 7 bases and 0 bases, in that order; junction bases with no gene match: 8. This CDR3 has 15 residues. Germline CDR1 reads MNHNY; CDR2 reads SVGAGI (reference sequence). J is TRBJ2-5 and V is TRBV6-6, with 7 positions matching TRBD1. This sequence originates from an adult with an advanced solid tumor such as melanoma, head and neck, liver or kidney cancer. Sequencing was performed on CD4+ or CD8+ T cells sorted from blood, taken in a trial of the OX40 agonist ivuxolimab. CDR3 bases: TGTGCCAGCAACCGACAGGGTCTGTACCAAGAGACCCAGTACTTC. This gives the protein CASNRQGLYQETQYF.